This note documents a single TCR beta chain sequence. What it binds is not known. The CDR3 runs to 17 residues. Germline V gene lookup returns CDR1 SGHDT and CDR2 YYEEEE. V gave up 3 bases and J gave up 0 bases, with 16 bases separating them. This sample was taken from a study of shared clonotypes between healthy human individuals. Overall study context: The donors, a couple of women and three men, were aged 18 to 49. Overall study results and limits: Non-shared clonotypes were found to have lower generation probabilities than the clonotypes that were shared by all four of the sorted-subset donors.

Naivety among CD8 cells was defined by CD45RO negativity and positive CCR7 selection, thereby excluding terminally differentiated effector memory CD45RA+ cells. Measured with immunoSEQ multiplex PCR; TCRdb has only the in-frame clones, and not every one. The sample lists hundreds of thousands of clones; 85% to 95% were seen once. The sample was naive CD8+ T cells sorted from blood. The chain couples TRBV5-6 to TRBJ1-5, with a weak D call TRBD1 (6 bases). This clonotype was obtained from a man under 40 in good health. CDR3 protein: CASSSGTLGPSNQPQHF. The DNA of the CDR3 is TGTGCCAGCAGCTCCGGGACACTAGGTCCTAGCAATCAGCCCCAGCATTTT. Using reference TRBV5-6 and TRBJ1-5 for the parts outside the CDR3, the full variable domain is DAGVTQSPTHLIKTRGQQVTLRCSPKSGHDTVSWYQQALGQGPQFIFQYYEEEERQRGNFPDRFSGHQFPNYSSELNVNALLLGDSALYLCASSSGTLGPSNQPQHFGDGTRLSIL.